The clone carrying this TCR beta chain came up a few times. These data belong to a study of T-cell reconstitution after alpha-beta-depleted transplantation in children. TCRbeta library construction was performed incorporating unique molecular identifiers. One entry per CDR3 protein, called by TCRdb with MiXCR from the PCR reads. The sample lists 500,000 to 600,000 distinct CDR3 sequences; approximately 32% were seen once. Germline V CDR1 and CDR2: SQVTM, ANQGSEA. Trimming removed 6 bases at V and 0 bases at J, with 3 bases between. The CDR3 has 12 residues. V usage is TRBV29-1 and J usage is TRBJ2-6; D is unresolved. The TCR originated in a human donor who donated a stem cell graft to a child with aplastic anemia. The sample in question was PBMCs from the stem cell graft donor, obtained from the stem cell graft. CDR3 in amino acids: CSVISGANVLTF. The CDR3 DNA sequence: TGCAGCGTCATCTCTGGGGCCAACGTCCTGACTTTC.